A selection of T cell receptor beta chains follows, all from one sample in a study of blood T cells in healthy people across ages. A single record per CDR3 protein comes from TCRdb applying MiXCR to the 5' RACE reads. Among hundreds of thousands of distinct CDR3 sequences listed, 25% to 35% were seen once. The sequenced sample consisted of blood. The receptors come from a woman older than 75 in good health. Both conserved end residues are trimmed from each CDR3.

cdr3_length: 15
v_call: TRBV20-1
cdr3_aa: SARDERTGRRNSPLH

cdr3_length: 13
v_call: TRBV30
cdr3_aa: AWSLGGLSNQPQH

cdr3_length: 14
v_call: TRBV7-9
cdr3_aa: ASSLALAGATDTQY

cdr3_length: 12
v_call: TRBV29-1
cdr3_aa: SVGEGDSNQPQH

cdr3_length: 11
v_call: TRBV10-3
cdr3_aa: AISESINQPQH

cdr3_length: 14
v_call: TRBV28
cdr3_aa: ASSPQSFSGGYEQY

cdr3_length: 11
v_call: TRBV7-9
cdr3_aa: ASRDDRPYGYT

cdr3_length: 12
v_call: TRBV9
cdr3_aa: ASSHRTGLDEQF

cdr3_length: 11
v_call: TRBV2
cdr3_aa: ASSELSSAEAF

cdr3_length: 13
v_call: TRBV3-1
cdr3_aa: ASSRSGSSYNEQY

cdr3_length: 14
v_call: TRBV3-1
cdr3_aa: ASSQDRTSGVDTQY

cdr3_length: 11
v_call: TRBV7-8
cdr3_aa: ASSLADHRGYT

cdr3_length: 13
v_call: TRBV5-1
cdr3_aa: ASSLTGGAGQPQH

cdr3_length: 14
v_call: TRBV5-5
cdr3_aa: ASSLTGTGGADTQY

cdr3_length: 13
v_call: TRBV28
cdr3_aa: ASSPRQGGHYGYT

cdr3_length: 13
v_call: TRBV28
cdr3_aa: ASSLWGGDLSEQY

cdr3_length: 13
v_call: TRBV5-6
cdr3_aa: ASSWGGQGQETQY

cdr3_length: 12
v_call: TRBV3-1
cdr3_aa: ASSHLGAHNEQF

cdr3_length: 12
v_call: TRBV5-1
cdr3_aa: ASSVDDRAYGYT

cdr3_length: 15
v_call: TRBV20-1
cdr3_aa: SARPQGGGSSYNEQF

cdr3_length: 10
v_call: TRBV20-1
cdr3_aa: SAGTLGAEAF

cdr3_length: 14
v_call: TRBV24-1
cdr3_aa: ATSDGFAGAGQPQH

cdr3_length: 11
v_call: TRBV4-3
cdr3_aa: ASSQELVETQY

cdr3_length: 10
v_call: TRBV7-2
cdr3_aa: ASTRFPDTQY

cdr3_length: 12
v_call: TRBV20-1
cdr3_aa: SARPRDISYEQY

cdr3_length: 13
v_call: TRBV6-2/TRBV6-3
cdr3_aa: ASSTGRRMNTEAF

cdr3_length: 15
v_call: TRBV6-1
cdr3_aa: ASSEISPGTGANVLT

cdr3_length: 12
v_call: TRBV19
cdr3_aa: ASTRQGRWDTQY

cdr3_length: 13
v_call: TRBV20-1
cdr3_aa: SASMSGSSYNEQF

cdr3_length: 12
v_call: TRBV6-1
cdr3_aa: ASRIGPTNTEAF

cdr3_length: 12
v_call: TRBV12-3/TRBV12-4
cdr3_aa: ASTMGRDSQPQH

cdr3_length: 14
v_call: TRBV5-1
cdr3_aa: ASSRDGAGVGDTQY

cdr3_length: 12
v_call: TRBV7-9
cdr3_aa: ASSPLDRSYGYT

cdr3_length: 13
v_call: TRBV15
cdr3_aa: ATSTLLAGAYEQY

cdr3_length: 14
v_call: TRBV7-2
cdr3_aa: ANRSPAAGGREKLF

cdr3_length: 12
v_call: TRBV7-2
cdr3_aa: ASSSGTPSGELF

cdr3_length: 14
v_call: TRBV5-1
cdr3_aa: ASSSYEDSFRNEQY

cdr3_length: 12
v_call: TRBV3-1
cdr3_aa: ASSPKTGLTEAF

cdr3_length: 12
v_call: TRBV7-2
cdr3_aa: ASSRTGSYYEQY

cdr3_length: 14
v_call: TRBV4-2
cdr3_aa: ASSSQTGATYNEQF

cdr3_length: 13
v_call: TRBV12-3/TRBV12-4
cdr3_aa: ASSPTGPGVNIQY

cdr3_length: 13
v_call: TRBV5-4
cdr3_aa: ASSPEVRSNSPLH

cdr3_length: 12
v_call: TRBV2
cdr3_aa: ASRTLTGAYEQY

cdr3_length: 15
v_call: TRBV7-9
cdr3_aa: ASSFRMLAGRGGEQF

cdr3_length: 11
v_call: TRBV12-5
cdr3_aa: ASGSLANYGYT

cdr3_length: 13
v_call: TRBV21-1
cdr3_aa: AGSAGEGGGYGQY